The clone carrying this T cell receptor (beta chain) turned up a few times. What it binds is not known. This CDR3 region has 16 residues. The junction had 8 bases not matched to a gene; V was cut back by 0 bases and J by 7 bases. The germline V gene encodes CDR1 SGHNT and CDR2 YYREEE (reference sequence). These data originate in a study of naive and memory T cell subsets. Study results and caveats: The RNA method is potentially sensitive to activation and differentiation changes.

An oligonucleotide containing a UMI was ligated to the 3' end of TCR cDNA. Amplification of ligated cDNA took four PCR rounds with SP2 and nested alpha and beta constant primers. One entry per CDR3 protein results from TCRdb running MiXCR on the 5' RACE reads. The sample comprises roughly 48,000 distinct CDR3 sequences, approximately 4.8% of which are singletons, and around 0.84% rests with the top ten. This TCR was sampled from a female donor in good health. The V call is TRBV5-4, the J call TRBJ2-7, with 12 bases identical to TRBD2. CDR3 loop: CASSLAWASGRGEQYF. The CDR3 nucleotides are TGTGCCAGCAGCTTGGCCTGGGCTAGCGGGAGGGGTGAGCAGTACTTC.